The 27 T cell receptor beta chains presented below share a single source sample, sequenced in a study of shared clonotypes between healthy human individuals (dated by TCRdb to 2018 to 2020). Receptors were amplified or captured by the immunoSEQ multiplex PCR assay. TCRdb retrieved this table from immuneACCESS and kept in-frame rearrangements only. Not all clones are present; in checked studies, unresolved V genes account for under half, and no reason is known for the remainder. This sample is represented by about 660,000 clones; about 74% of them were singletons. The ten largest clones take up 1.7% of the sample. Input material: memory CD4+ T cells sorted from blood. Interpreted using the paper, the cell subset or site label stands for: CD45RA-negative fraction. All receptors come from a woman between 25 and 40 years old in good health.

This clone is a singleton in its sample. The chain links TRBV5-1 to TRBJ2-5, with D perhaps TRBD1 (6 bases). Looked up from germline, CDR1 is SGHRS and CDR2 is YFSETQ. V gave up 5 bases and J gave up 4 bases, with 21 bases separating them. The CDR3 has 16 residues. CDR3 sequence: CASRTHRTGYRETQYF. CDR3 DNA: TGCGCCAGCAGGACGCACCGAACAGGGTACAGAGAGACCCAGTACTTC.

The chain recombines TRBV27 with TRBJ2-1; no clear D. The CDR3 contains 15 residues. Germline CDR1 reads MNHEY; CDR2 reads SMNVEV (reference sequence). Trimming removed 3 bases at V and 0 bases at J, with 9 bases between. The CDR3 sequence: CASSFRAYSYNEQFF. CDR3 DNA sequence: TGTGCCAGCAGTTTTAGGGCGTACTCCTACAATGAGCAGTTCTTC.

CDR3 DNA: TGTGCCAGCAGCTCGGCAAGGACAGGGAGCTACGAGCAGTACTTC. Encoded protein: CASSSARTGSYEQYF. The chain joins TRBV7-8 to TRBJ2-7, with 8 nucleotides matching TRBD1. CDR3 size: 15 residues. The junction had 8 bases not matched to a gene; V was cut back by 4 bases and J by 3 bases. Germline loops: CDR1 SGHVS, CDR2 FQNEAQ.

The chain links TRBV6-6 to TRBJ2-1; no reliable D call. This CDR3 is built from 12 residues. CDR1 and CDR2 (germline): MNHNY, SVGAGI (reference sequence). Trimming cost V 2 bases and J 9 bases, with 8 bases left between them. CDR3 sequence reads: CASSYTEGEQFF. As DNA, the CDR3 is TGTGCCAGCAGTTACACGGAAGGTGAGCAGTTCTTC.

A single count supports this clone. The CDR3 coding sequence is TGTGCCAGCAGTACAGGACAGGGGAACTATGGCTACACCTTC. It is translated as CASSTGQGNYGYTF. The chain uses TRBV27 and TRBJ1-2; 9 nucleotides match TRBD1. Germline V CDR1 and CDR2: MNHEY, SMNVEV (reference sequence). V trimming: 5 bases; J trimming: 2 bases; junction bases outside the gene matches: 3. The CDR3 runs to 14 residues.

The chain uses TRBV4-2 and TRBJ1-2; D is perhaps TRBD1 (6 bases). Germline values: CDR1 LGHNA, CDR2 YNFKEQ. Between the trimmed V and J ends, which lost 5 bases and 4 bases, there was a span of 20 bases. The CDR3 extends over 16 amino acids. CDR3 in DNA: TGTGCCAGCAGCAATCCCCCCGGGGCAGGGGCCTATGGCTACACCTTC. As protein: CASSNPPGAGAYGYTF.

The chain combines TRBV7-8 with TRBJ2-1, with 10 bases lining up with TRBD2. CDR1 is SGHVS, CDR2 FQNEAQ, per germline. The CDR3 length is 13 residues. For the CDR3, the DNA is TGTGCTAGCGGGAGGTCCTCCTACAATGAGCAGTTCTTC. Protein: CASGRSSYNEQFF.

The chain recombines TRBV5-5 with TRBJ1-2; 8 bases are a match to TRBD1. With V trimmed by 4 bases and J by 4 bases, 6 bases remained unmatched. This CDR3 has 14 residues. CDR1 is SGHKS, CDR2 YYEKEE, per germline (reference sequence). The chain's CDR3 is CASSGTGISYGYTF. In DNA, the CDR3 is TGTGCCAGCAGCGGGACAGGTATTTCCTATGGCTACACCTTC.

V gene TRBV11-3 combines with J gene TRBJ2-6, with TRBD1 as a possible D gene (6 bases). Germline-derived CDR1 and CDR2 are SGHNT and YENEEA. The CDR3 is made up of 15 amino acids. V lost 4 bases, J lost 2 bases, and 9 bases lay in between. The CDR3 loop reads CASSSGTTGANVLTF. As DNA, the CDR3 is TGTGCCAGCAGCTCGGGGACAACTGGGGCCAACGTCCTGACTTTC.

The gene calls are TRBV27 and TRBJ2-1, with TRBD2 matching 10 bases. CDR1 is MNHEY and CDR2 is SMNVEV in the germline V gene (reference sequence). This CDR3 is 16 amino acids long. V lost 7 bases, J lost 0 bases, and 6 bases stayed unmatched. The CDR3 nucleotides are TGTGCCAGCAAAAGTAGCGGGAGGAGCTCCTACAATGAGCAGTTCTTC. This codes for CASKSSGRSSYNEQFF.

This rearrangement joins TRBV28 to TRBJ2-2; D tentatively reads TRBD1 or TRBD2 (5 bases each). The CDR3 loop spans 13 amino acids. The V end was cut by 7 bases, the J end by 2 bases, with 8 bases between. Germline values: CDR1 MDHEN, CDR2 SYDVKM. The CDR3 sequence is CASIGTNTGELFF. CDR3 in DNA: TGTGCCAGCATAGGGACCAACACCGGGGAGCTGTTTTTT.

The CDR3 is CASIGRRSSYEQYF. CDR3 DNA sequence: TGTGCCAGCATAGGCAGACGGTCCTCCTACGAGCAGTACTTC. The V gene is TRBV28, the J gene TRBJ2-7; D is unclear. The CDR3 length is 14 residues. V lost 7 bases and J 0 bases, leaving 13 bases between the germline ends. Germline values: CDR1 MDHEN, CDR2 SYDVKM.

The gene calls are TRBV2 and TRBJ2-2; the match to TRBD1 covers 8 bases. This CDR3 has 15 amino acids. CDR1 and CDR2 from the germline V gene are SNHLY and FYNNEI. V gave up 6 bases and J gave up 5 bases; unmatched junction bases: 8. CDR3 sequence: CASRKTGAVTGELFF. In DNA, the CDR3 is TGTGCCAGCAGAAAGACAGGGGCGGTGACCGGGGAGCTGTTTTTT.

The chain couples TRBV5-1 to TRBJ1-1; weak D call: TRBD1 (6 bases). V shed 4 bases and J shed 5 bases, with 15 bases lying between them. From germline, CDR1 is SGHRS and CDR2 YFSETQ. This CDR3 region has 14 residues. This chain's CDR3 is CASSQTGATTEAFF. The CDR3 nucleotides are TGCGCCAGCAGCCAAACGGGGGCTACGACTGAAGCTTTCTTT.

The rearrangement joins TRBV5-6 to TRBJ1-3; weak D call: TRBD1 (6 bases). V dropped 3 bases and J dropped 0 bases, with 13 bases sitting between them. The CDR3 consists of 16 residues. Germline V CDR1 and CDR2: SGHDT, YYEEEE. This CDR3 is CASSWRAQGSGNTIYF. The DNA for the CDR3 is TGTGCCAGCAGCTGGCGGGCACAGGGCTCTGGAAACACCATATATTTT.

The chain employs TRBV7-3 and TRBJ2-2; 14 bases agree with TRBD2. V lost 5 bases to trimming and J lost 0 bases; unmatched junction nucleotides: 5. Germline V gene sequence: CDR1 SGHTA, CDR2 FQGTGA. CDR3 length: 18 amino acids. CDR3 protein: CASSRRLAGGSNTGELFF. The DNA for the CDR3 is TGTGCCAGCAGCCGACGACTAGCGGGAGGGTCGAACACCGGGGAGCTGTTTTTT. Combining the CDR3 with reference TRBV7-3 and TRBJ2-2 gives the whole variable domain GAGVSQTPSNKVTEKGKYVELRCDPISGHTALYWYRQSLGQGPEFLIYFQGTGAADDSGLPNDRFFAVRPEGSVSTLKIQRTERGDSAVYLCASSRRLAGGSNTGELFFGEGSRLTVL.

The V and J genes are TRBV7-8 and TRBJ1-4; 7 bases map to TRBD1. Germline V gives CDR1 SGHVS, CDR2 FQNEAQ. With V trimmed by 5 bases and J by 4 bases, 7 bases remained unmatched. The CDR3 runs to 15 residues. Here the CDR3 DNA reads TGTGCCAGCAGCCGAGCCGGGACAGTTAATGAAAAACTGTTTTTT. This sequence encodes CASSRAGTVNEKLFF. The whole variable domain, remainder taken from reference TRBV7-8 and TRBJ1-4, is GAGVSQSPRYKVAKRGQDVALRCDPISGHVSLFWYQQALGQGPEFLTYFQNEAQLDKSGLPSDRFFAERPEGSVSTLKIQRTQQEDSAVYLCASSRAGTVNEKLFFGSGTQLSVL.

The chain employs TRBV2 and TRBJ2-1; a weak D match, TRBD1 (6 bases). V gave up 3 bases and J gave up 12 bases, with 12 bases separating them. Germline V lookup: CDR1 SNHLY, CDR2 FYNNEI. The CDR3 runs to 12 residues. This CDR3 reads CASSEGNRAQFF. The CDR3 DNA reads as TGTGCCAGCAGTGAGGGAAACAGGGCGCAGTTCTTC.

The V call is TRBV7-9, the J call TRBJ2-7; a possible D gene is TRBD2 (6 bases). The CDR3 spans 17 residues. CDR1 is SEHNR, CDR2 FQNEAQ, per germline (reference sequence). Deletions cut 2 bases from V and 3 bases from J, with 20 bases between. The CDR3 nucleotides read TGTGCCAGCAGCTTAAACATTAGGGACTTCGGGTACTACGAGCAGTACTTC. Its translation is CASSLNIRDFGYYEQYF. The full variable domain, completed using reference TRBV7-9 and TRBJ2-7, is DTGVSQNPRHKITKRGQNVTFRCDPISEHNRLYWYRQTLGQGPEFLTYFQNEAQLEKSRLLSDRFSAERPKGSFSTLEIQRTEQGDSAMYLCASSLNIRDFGYYEQYFGPGTRLTVT.

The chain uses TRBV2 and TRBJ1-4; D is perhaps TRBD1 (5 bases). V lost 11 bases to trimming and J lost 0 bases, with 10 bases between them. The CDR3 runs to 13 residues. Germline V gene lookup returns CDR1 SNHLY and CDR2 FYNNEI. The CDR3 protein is CARGGPTNEKLFF. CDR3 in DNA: TGTGCCCGGGGCGGGCCAACTAATGAAAAACTGTTTTTT. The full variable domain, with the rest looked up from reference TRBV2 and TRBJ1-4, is EPEVTQTPSHQVTQMGQEVILRCVPISNHLYFYWYRQILGQKVEFLVSFYNNEISEKSEIFDDQFSVERPDGSNFTLKIRSTKLEDSAMYFCARGGPTNEKLFFGSGTQLSVL.

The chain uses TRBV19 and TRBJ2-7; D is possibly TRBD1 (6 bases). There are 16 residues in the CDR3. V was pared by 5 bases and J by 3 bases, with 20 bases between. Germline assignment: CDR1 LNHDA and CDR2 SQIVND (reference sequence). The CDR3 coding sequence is TGTGCCAGTAGTCCAAACAGGGTCCCATCGGGCTACGAGCAGTACTTC. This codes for CASSPNRVPSGYEQYF.

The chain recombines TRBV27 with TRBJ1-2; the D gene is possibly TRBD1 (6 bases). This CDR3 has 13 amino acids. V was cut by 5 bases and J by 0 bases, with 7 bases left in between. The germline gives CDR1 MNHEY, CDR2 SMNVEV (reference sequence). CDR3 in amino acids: CASSRTANYGYTF. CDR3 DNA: TGTGCCAGCAGTAGGACAGCTAACTATGGCTACACCTTC.

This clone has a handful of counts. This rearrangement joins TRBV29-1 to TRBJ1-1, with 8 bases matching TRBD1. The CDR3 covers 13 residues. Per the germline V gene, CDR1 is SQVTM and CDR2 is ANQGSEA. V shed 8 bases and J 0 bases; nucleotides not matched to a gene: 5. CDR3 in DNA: TGCAGCTCCAACAGGGGGATGAACACTGAAGCTTTCTTT. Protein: CSSNRGMNTEAFF.

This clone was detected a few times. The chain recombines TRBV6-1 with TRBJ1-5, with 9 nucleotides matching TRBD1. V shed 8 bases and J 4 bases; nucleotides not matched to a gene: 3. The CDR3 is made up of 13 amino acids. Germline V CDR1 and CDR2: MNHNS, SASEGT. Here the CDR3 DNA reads TGTGCCAGCTGGGACAGGGTAAATCAGCCCCAGCATTTT. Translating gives CASWDRVNQPQHF.

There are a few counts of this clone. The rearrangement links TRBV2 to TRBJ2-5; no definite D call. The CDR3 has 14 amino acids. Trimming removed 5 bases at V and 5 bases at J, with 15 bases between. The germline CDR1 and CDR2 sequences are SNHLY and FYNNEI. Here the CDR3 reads CASSLLRQPETQYF. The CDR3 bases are TGTGCCAGCAGTCTCCTTAGGCAGCCGGAGACCCAGTACTTC.

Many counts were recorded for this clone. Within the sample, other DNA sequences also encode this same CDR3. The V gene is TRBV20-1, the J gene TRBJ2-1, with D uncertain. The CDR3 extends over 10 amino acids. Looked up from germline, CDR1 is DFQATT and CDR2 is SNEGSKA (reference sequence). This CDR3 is CSSMRNEQFF. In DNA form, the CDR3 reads TGCAGCAGCATGCGCAATGAGCAGTTCTTC.

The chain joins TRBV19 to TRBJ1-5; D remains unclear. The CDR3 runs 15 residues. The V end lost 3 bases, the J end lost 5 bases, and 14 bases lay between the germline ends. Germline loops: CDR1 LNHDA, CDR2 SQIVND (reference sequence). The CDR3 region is CASSISRVAYQPQHF. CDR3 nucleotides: TGTGCCAGTAGTATTAGTAGGGTGGCTTATCAGCCCCAGCATTTT.